This T cell receptor beta chain stems from a study of human T cells and chemical hapten exposure. Background on the study: Patch tests put 0.01% DPC on the upper back, read at 6 days.

This clonotype was picked up many times. TCRdb analysed the RACE reads with MiXCR anew, one entry per CDR3 protein. Among around 100,000 distinct CDR3 sequences listed, approximately 10% were seen once. The time point denotes: patch test 2, 6 weeks after DPC sensitization. This sample's treatment: therapeutic diphenylcyclopropenone sensitization with weekly scalp DPC. Donation of samples came from alopecia patients who were 18 to 70 years old and suitable for DPC. The CDR3 is made up of 13 amino acids. CDR1 and CDR2 from the germline V gene are SGHTA and FQGTGA. The ends were cut back, 6 bases at V and 2 bases at J, with 9 bases in the middle.

The V call is TRBV7-3, the J call TRBJ2-3; D remains unclear. The sequence was obtained from a woman between 40 and 50 years old with alopecia areata. Some clones in this sample may be carry-over from other donors' samples. Sequencing used whole blood, obtained in connection with sensitization to the hapten diphenylcyclopropenone (DPC). DNA of the CDR3: TGTGCCAGCAGGAACACCACCACAGATACGCAGTATTTT. Translation gives CASRNTTTDTQYF.